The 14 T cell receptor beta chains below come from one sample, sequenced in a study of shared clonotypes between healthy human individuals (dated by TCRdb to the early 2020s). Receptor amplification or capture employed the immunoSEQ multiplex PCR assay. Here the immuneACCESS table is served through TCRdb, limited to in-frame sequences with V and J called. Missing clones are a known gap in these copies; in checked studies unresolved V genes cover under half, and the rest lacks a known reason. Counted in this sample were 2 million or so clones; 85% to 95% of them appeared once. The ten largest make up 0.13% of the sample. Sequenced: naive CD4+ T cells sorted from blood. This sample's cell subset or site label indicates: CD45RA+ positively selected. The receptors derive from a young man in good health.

CDR3 sequence: CASSRSSVTSGDTDTQYF. The CDR3, as DNA: TGTGCCAGCAGCCGTTCGAGTGTAACTAGCGGGGACACAGATACGCAGTATTTT. This chain uses TRBV4-2 with TRBJ2-3; 10 bases map to TRBD2. This CDR3 is built from 18 residues. From germline, CDR1 is LGHNA and CDR2 YNFKEQ. With 4 bases clipped from V and 2 bases from J, the junction kept 12 bases outside the gene matches.

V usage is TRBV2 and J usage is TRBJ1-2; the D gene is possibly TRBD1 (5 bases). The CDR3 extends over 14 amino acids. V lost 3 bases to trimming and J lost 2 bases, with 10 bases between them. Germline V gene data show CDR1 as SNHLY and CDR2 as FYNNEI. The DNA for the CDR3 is TGTGCCAGCAGTGATCAGGGCAAGAACTATGGCTACACCTTC. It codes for CASSDQGKNYGYTF.

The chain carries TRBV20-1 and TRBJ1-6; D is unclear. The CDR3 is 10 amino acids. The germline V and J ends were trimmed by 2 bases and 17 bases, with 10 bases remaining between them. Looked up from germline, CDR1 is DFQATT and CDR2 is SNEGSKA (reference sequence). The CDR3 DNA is TGCAGTGCTAGAAGGACGACCATCCACTTT. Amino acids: CSARRTTIHF.

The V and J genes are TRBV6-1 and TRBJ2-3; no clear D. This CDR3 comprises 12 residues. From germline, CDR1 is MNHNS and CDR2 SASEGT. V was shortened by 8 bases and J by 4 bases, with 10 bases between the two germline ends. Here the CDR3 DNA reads TGTGCCAGCGGAACAGATTCAGATACGCAGTATTTT. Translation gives CASGTDSDTQYF.

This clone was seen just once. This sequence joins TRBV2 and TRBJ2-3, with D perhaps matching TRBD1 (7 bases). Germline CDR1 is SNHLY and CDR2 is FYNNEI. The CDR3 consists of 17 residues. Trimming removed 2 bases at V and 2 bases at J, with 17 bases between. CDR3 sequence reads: CASSEIGGQGVTDTQYF. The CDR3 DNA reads TGTGCCAGCAGTGAAATAGGGGGGCAGGGGGTCACAGATACGCAGTATTTT.

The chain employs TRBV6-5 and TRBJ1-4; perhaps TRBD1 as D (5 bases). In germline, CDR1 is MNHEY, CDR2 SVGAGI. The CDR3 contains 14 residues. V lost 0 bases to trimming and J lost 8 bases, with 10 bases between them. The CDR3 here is CASSYSTANEKLFF. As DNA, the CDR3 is TGTGCCAGCAGTTACTCGACAGCAAACGAAAAACTGTTTTTT.

This chain's CDR3 is CAWSSSRGFYEQYF. The CDR3 DNA is TGTGCCTGGAGTTCTTCCAGGGGGTTCTACGAGCAGTACTTC. The J gene is TRBJ2-7, the V gene TRBV30; 7 nucleotides line up with TRBD1. This CDR3 spans 14 amino acids. The V gene's germline CDR1 is GTSNPN and CDR2 SVGIG (reference sequence). Unmatched junction bases numbered 7, after V lost 2 bases and J lost 3 bases.

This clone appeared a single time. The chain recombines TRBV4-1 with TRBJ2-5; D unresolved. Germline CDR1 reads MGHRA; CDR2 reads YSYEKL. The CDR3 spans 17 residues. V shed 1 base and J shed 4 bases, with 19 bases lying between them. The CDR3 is CASSQVIGPRDRETQYF. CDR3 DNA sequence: TGCGCCAGCAGCCAAGTCATAGGACCTAGGGATCGAGAGACCCAGTACTTC.

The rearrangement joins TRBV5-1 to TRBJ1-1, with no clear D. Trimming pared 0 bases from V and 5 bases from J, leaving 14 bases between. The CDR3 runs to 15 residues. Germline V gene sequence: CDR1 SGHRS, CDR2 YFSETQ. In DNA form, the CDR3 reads TGCGCCAGCAGCTTGGTCGGGCTCGTAGATACTGAAGCTTTCTTT. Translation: CASSLVGLVDTEAFF.

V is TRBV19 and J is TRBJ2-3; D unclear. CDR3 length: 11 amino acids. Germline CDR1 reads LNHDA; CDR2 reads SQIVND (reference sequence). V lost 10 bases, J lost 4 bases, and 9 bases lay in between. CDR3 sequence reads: CATGQPDTQYF. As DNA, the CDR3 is TGTGCCACTGGGCAGCCAGATACGCAGTATTTT. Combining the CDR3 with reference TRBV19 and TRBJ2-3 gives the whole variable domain DGGITQSPKYLFRKEGQNVTLSCEQNLNHDAMYWYRQDPGQGLRLIYYSQIVNDFQKGDIAEGYSVSREKKESFPLTVTSAQKNPTAFYLCATGQPDTQYFGPGTRLTVL.

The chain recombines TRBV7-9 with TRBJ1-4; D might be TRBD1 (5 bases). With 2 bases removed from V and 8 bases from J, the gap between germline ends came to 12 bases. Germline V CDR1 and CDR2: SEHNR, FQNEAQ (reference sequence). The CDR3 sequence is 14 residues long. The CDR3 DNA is TGTGCCAGCAGCTTATCGACAGAGGTAGAAAAACTGTTTTTT. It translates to CASSLSTEVEKLFF.

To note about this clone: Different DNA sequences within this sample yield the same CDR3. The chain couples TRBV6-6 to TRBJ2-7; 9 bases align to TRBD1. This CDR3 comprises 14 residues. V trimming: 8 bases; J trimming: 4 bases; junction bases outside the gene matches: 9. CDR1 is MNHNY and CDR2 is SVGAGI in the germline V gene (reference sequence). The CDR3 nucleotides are TGTGCCAGCCGCCTGGGACAGGGTTCGTACGAGCAGTACTTC. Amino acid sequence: CASRLGQGSYEQYF.

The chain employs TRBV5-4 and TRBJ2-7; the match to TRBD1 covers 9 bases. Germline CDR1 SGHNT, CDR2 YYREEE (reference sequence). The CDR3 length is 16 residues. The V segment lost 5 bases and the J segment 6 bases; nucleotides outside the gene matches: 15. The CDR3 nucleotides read TGTGCCAGCAGACCTACAGGGGGCGCATCTTTTGGCGAGCAGTACTTC. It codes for CASRPTGGASFGEQYF. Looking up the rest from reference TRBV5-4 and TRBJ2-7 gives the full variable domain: ETGVTQSPTHLIKTRGQQVTLRCSSQSGHNTVSWYQQALGQGPQFIFQYYREEENGRGNFPPRFSGLQFPNYSSELNVNALELDDSALYLCASRPTGGASFGEQYFGPGTRLTVT.

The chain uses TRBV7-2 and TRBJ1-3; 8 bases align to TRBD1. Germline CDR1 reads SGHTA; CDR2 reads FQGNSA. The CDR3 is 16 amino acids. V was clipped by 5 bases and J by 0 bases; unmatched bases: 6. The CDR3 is CASSPQGGFSGNTIYF. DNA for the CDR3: TGTGCCAGCAGCCCACAGGGGGGGTTCTCTGGAAACACCATATATTTT.